These T cell receptor beta chains were read from a single sample in a study of shared clonotypes between healthy human individuals. The protocol was immunoSEQ multiplex PCR, while the TCRdb copy is restricted to in-frame clones and leaves out a portion. The sample lists hundreds of thousands of clones; around 79% were seen once. The sequenced material came from PBMCs. These receptors came from a woman aged 40 to 50 in good health. Some clones in this sample may be carry-over from other donors' samples. Both conserved end residues are part of each CDR3. Fields, in order: D gene, CDR3 length, clone size, J gene, V gene, CDR3 DNA, CDR3 protein. The D gene is left open where the match is weak. Clone size is stated in some rows and not others, as once, few, many or a class when expanded.

d_gene: -
len: 15
abundance: -
j_gene: TRBJ2-7
v_gene: TRBV5-1
CDR3nt: TGCGCCAGCAGAAAAACCGCAGATTACTCCTACGAGCAGTACTTC
CDR3aa: CASRKTADYSYEQYF

d_gene: -
len: 11
abundance: -
j_gene: TRBJ2-7
v_gene: TRBV4-1
CDR3nt: TGCGCCAGCAGCCAAGATTTGGAGCAGTACTTC
CDR3aa: CASSQDLEQYF

d_gene: -
len: 14
abundance: -
j_gene: TRBJ2-1
v_gene: TRBV6-1
CDR3nt: TGTGCCAGCAGTGAAGCGCGAACCGCCGGTGAGCAGTTCTTC
CDR3aa: CASSEARTAGEQFF

d_gene: -
len: 15
abundance: -
j_gene: TRBJ2-1
v_gene: TRBV7-9
CDR3nt: TGTGCCAGCAGCTTGGGACTTAGCTCCTACAATGAGCAGTTCTTC
CDR3aa: CASSLGLSSYNEQFF

d_gene: TRBD1
len: 14
abundance: -
j_gene: TRBJ2-1
v_gene: TRBV2
CDR3nt: TGTGCCAGCAAAGTAGAGACAGGGGGAAATGAGCAGTTCTTC
CDR3aa: CASKVETGGNEQFF

d_gene: -
len: 15
abundance: -
j_gene: TRBJ2-7
v_gene: TRBV7-2
CDR3nt: TGTGCCAGCAGCTTAGCCCTCTCTGGTTATGACGAGCAGTACTTC
CDR3aa: CASSLALSGYDEQYF

d_gene: -
len: 15
abundance: -
j_gene: TRBJ2-2
v_gene: TRBV7-3
CDR3nt: TGTGCCAGCAGCCCAACACGACTAGGGGCCGGGGAGCTGTTTTTT
CDR3aa: CASSPTRLGAGELFF

d_gene: TRBD2
len: 16
abundance: -
j_gene: TRBJ2-5
v_gene: TRBV19
CDR3nt: TGTGCCAGTAGTATTGCGGGACTAGCGGGAGTTGAGACCCAGTACTTC
CDR3aa: CASSIAGLAGVETQYF

d_gene: -
len: 16
abundance: few
j_gene: TRBJ1-5
v_gene: TRBV19
CDR3nt: TGTGCCAGTAGAAGACTCCGGGATAGAGTCGCTCAGCCCCAGCATTTT
CDR3aa: CASRRLRDRVAQPQHF

d_gene: -
len: 14
abundance: few
j_gene: TRBJ1-1
v_gene: TRBV15
CDR3nt: TGTGCCACCAGCAGAGATCATCGGGACACTGAAGCTTTCTTT
CDR3aa: CATSRDHRDTEAFF

d_gene: -
len: 14
abundance: -
j_gene: TRBJ2-3
v_gene: TRBV7-9
CDR3nt: TGTGCCAGCAGATCGACAGGCCTACCGGATACGCAGTATTTT
CDR3aa: CASRSTGLPDTQYF

d_gene: TRBD2
len: 16
abundance: -
j_gene: TRBJ2-1
v_gene: TRBV9
CDR3nt: TGTGCCAGCAGCGATCGACTAGCGGGAGTTTCCAATGAGCAGTTCTTC
CDR3aa: CASSDRLAGVSNEQFF

d_gene: TRBD1
len: 13
abundance: -
j_gene: TRBJ1-4
v_gene: TRBV11-2
CDR3nt: TGTGCCAGCAGCTCAGGGGGGGGAGGAAAACTGTTTTTT
CDR3aa: CASSSGGGGKLFF

d_gene: -
len: 13
abundance: -
j_gene: TRBJ1-2
v_gene: TRBV28
CDR3nt: TGTGCCAGCAGCTTCCGGGGCGGGTATGGCTACACCTTC
CDR3aa: CASSFRGGYGYTF

d_gene: -
len: 15
abundance: -
j_gene: TRBJ2-1
v_gene: TRBV30
CDR3nt: TGTGCCTGGAGTGGAGTGAGGGCCTCCTACAATGAGCAGTTCTTC
CDR3aa: CAWSGVRASYNEQFF

d_gene: -
len: 14
abundance: -
j_gene: TRBJ1-1
v_gene: TRBV29-1
CDR3nt: TGCAGCGTTGAACCGGGACACGAGACCACTGAAGCTTTCTTT
CDR3aa: CSVEPGHETTEAFF

d_gene: -
len: 12
abundance: -
j_gene: TRBJ2-3
v_gene: TRBV10-3
CDR3nt: TGTGCCATCACAGGGGACACAGATACGCAGTATTTT
CDR3aa: CAITGDTDTQYF

d_gene: TRBD1
len: 17
abundance: -
j_gene: TRBJ1-1
v_gene: TRBV4-1
CDR3nt: TGCGCCAGCGGCCAAGAAAGGGGGCACGCCATGAACACTGAAGCTTTCTTT
CDR3aa: CASGQERGHAMNTEAFF

d_gene: -
len: 11
abundance: -
j_gene: TRBJ2-5
v_gene: TRBV30
CDR3nt: TGTGCCTGGAGGTGGCAAGAGACCCAGTACTTC
CDR3aa: CAWRWQETQYF

d_gene: -
len: 15
abundance: few
j_gene: TRBJ2-5
v_gene: TRBV18
CDR3nt: TGTGCCAGCTCACCATCGGACAGAGCCCAAGAGACCCAGTACTTC
CDR3aa: CASSPSDRAQETQYF